Following are 16 T cell receptor beta chains from one sample sequenced in a study of beta chain features in type 1 diabetes. TCRB transcripts that were expressed got sequenced, as all of the isolated RNA had been reverse transcribed. Profiled with immunoSEQ multiplex PCR; TCRdb holds only in-frame clones, not every one. The sample comprises 970,000 or so clones, around a sixth of which are singletons, and 0.02% to 0.025% rests with the top ten. The specimen sequenced was naive CD4+ T cells from blood. The source of these receptors is a woman aged 18-29 years in good health.

There are a few counts of this clone. The rearrangement joins TRBV6-1 to TRBJ2-3; 13 nucleotides align to TRBD2. Germline-derived CDR1 and CDR2 are MNHNS and SASEGT. This CDR3 is 14 amino acids long. Losses at the gene ends were 6 bases for V and 6 bases for J; bases not matched to a gene: 3. The CDR3 coding sequence is TGTGCCAGCAGAGCGACTAGCGGGAGGGATACGCAGTATTTT. This gives the protein CASRATSGRDTQYF.

This clone was seen more than once but under ten times. This chain links TRBV4-2 with TRBJ2-3, with no clear D. This CDR3 has 14 amino acids. Trimming removed 0 bases from V and 6 bases from J, with 10 bases in between. Germline CDR1 is LGHNA and CDR2 is YNFKEQ. Here the CDR3 reads CASSQDLVVDTQYF. For the CDR3, the DNA is TGTGCCAGCAGCCAAGATCTAGTCGTGGATACGCAGTATTTT.

The chain uses TRBV14 and TRBJ2-1; D not certain. The CDR3 contains 16 residues. Trimming pared 4 bases from V and 0 bases from J, leaving 13 bases between. Germline loops: CDR1 SGHDN, CDR2 FVKESK. CDR3 DNA sequence: TGTGCCAGCAGCCTCCGTCTTACAGCCTCCTACAATGAGCAGTTCTTC. Translation gives CASSLRLTASYNEQFF.

This chain links TRBV27 with TRBJ2-2; weak D call: TRBD2 (6 bases). V was pared by 10 bases and J by 2 bases, with 14 bases between. Germline V gene sequence: CDR1 MNHEY, CDR2 SMNVEV (reference sequence). CDR3 length equals 14 residues. The CDR3: CATTMRGNTGELFF. As DNA, the CDR3 is TGTGCCACCACGATGCGGGGTAACACCGGGGAGCTGTTTTTT.

J is TRBJ1-1 and V is TRBV7-2; D unresolved. Germline values: CDR1 SGHTA, CDR2 FQGNSA. This CDR3 is 14 amino acids long. V lost 1 base and J 3 bases, leaving 9 bases between the germline ends. The CDR3 loop reads CASSLVWGDTEAFF. As DNA, the CDR3 is TGTGCCAGCAGCTTAGTTTGGGGAGACACTGAAGCTTTCTTT.

This clone was seen only a few times. This sequence joins TRBV7-9 and TRBJ2-3; TRBD1 is a possible D gene (5 bases). Trimming took off 2 bases at V and 2 bases at J, with 8 bases between the two ends. Looked up from germline, CDR1 is SEHNR and CDR2 is FQNEAQ (reference sequence). The CDR3 totals 14 residues. The CDR3: CASSLRQTTDTQYF. The CDR3 bases are TGTGCCAGCAGCTTACGACAGACCACAGATACGCAGTATTTT.

The chain has TRBV6-5 and TRBJ1-3, with 7 bases matching TRBD1. The V and J ends lost 8 bases and 2 bases, in that order; junction bases with no gene match: 9. CDR1 is MNHEY, CDR2 SVGAGI, per germline. The CDR3 contains 15 residues. CDR3 protein: CASRKPGTAGNTIYF. The CDR3 DNA reads TGTGCCAGCCGGAAACCTGGGACAGCTGGAAACACCATATATTTT.

Comment on this clone: Additional DNA sequences in this sample encode the identical CDR3. This sequence joins TRBV6-5 and TRBJ2-1; TRBD1 aligns across 7 bases. Germline V gene sequence: CDR1 MNHEY, CDR2 SVGAGI. This CDR3 spans 15 amino acids. Trimming at V came to 2 bases and at J to 0 bases, leaving 1 base not matched to a gene. CDR3 in DNA: TGTGCCAGCAGTTACAGGGACAGCTCCTACAATGAGCAGTTCTTC. This gives the protein CASSYRDSSYNEQFF.

The chain uses TRBV9 and TRBJ2-5; D is ambiguous. V gave up 0 bases and J gave up 1 base, with 13 bases separating them. Germline lookup yields CDR1 SGDLS and CDR2 YYNGEE. The CDR3 has 16 amino acids. CDR3 loop: CASSVGAPFSQETQYF. The CDR3 nucleotides read TGTGCCAGCAGCGTAGGAGCCCCGTTCTCCCAAGAGACCCAGTACTTC.

This clone was seen more than once but under ten times. The rearrangement uses TRBV5-1 and TRBJ2-3; TRBD2 matches 8 bases. Trimming took 1 base from V and 5 from J; bases not matched to a gene: 9. The CDR3 is made up of 16 amino acids. Germline CDR1 and CDR2: SGHRS and YFSETQ. The CDR3: CASSLIWAGGGDTQYF. CDR3 DNA: TGCGCCAGCAGCTTGATCTGGGCGGGAGGCGGAGATACGCAGTATTTT.

This clone has a handful of counts. This sequence joins TRBV19 and TRBJ2-7; TRBD2 is a possible D gene (5 bases). Germline V gene lookup returns CDR1 LNHDA and CDR2 SQIVND (reference sequence). The CDR3 sequence is 15 residues long. V was pared by 6 bases and J by 2 bases, with 17 bases between. The CDR3 spells CASSRFGRGTYEQYF. The CDR3 DNA is TGTGCCAGTAGCAGATTTGGTCGAGGGACCTACGAGCAGTACTTC.

The chain employs TRBV7-9 and TRBJ1-4, with 7 bases lining up with TRBD1. The V segment lost 3 bases and the J segment 0 bases; nucleotides outside the gene matches: 10. The CDR3 runs to 18 residues. CDR1 is SEHNR and CDR2 is FQNEAQ in the germline V gene (reference sequence). In DNA, the CDR3 is TGTGCCAGCAGCTTCAGACCAGGGGGAGTGACAACTAATGAAAAACTGTTTTTT. It specifies CASSFRPGGVTTNEKLFF.

This clone has a handful of counts. This chain links TRBV5-1 with TRBJ2-1; no firm D call. The germline gives CDR1 SGHRS, CDR2 YFSETQ. The ends were cut back, 5 bases at V and 5 bases at J, with 14 bases in the middle. The CDR3 consists of 14 residues. This chain's CDR3 is CASRFAARDNEQFF. The CDR3 region has the DNA TGCGCCAGCAGATTTGCGGCTCGGGACAATGAGCAGTTCTTC.

In this sample, this clone turned up a few times. The chain joins TRBV4-2 to TRBJ2-5, with 12 bases matching TRBD2. This CDR3 spans 19 amino acids. Germline CDR1 and CDR2: LGHNA and YNFKEQ. With V trimmed by 3 bases and J by 5 bases, 16 bases remained unmatched. CDR3 sequence: CASSHVSSGRARGPETQYF. In DNA, the CDR3 is TGTGCCAGCAGCCATGTGTCTAGCGGGAGGGCCCGGGGCCCCGAGACCCAGTACTTC.

The chain is built from TRBV23-1 and TRBJ2-1, with 11 bases fitting TRBD2. TRBV23-1 carries the ORF label, with uncertain function. This CDR3 contains 14 residues. Trimming took 9 bases from V and 4 from J; bases not matched to a gene: 5. The CDR3 DNA follows: TGCGCCAGGACCGGGACTAGCGGTTACAATGAGCAGTTCTTC. It codes for CARTGTSGYNEQFF.

V gene TRBV28 combines with J gene TRBJ1-3, with 7 bases identical to TRBD1. Germline CDR1 and CDR2: MDHEN and SYDVKM. This CDR3 is built from 14 residues. Trimming cost V 6 bases and J 3 bases; bases outside gene matches: 5. CDR3 loop: CASSPGQVGNTIYF. The DNA of the CDR3 is TGTGCCAGCAGCCCAGGACAGGTTGGAAACACCATATATTTT.